This is a list of T cell receptor beta chains from one sample in a study of cytomegalovirus exposure and HLA in healthy donors. Profiling relied on immunoSEQ multiplex PCR, and the TCRdb table lists in-frame clones only, not all of them. The sample includes nearly 200,000 clones, more than 75% of them seen just once. The sequenced sample was PBMCs. These receptors originate from a male donor in good health and CMV-seropositive. CDR3s include the opening cysteine and the closing phenylalanine or tryptophan. The order of the fields is V gene, J gene, D gene, clone size, CDR3 protein, CDR3 DNA. D genes are given only for firm matches. Clone sizes are given selectively: once, few, many, or a class where the clone is expanded.

TRBV6-4	TRBJ1-5	-	-	CASSDQGGGPQHF	TGTGCCAGCAGTGACCAGGGAGGAGGGCCCCAGCATTTT
TRBV6-5	TRBJ2-1	TRBD2	-	CASSDWGLGADEQFF	TGTGCCAGCAGTGACTGGGGACTAGGGGCCGATGAGCAGTTCTTC
TRBV6-5	TRBJ1-1	-	-	CASSVYKGVTEAFF	TGTGCCAGCAGCGTTTACAAGGGGGTCACTGAAGCTTTCTTT
TRBV9	TRBJ2-2	TRBD2	-	CASSVVGSGSNTGELFF	TGTGCCAGCAGCGTAGTAGGTAGCGGGTCGAACACCGGGGAGCTGTTTTTT
TRBV7-2	TRBJ2-1	TRBD1	-	CASRPQGDEQFF	TGTGCCAGCAGGCCTCAGGGGGATGAGCAGTTCTTC
TRBV6-5	TRBJ2-7	TRBD2	-	CASSPVVAGVYEQYF	TGTGCCAGCAGTCCTGTGGTTGCGGGAGTTTACGAGCAGTACTTC
TRBV11-3	TRBJ2-7	TRBD2	-	CASSLGGTSVYEQYF	TGTGCCAGCAGCTTGGGTGGGACTAGCGTTTACGAGCAGTACTTC
TRBV28	TRBJ2-7	TRBD2	-	CASSGVGGKTYEQYF	TGTGCCAGCAGTGGGGTGGGGGGGAAAACCTACGAGCAGTACTTC
TRBV7-8	TRBJ1-4	TRBD1	few	CASSSGQGGNEKLFF	TGTGCCAGCAGCTCCGGACAGGGAGGAAATGAAAAACTGTTTTTT
TRBV5-1	TRBJ2-7	TRBD2	-	CASSSTSGSEALSYEQYF	TGCGCCAGCAGCTCGACTAGCGGGAGCGAGGCCCTCTCCTACGAGCAGTACTTC
TRBV11-2	TRBJ1-2	TRBD1	-	CASSLETGVYGYTF	TGTGCCAGCAGCTTAGAGACAGGGGTATATGGCTACACCTTC
TRBV7-9	TRBJ2-1	TRBD1	few	CASSSGQGSYNEQFF	TGTGCCAGCAGCTCCGGACAGGGGTCCTACAATGAGCAGTTCTTC
TRBV6-5	TRBJ1-2	-	-	CASSVGTGSNTF	-
TRBV7-3	TRBJ2-1	-	once	CASSPNRDEQFF	TGTGCCAGCAGCCCCAACAGGGATGAGCAGTTCTTC
TRBV4-3	TRBJ2-7	TRBD2	-	CASSQGGGRSSYEQYF	TGCGCCAGCAGCCAAGGGGGAGGGAGGAGCTCCTACGAGCAGTACTTC
TRBV7-2	TRBJ1-2	-	-	CASSIGNTGELDGYTF	TGTGCCAGCAGCATCGGGAATACTGGGGAGTTGGATGGCTACACCTTC
TRBV20-1	TRBJ1-1	TRBD1	-	CSAGGKGEAFF	TGCAGTGCAGGGGGCAAGGGGGAAGCTTTCTTT
TRBV28	TRBJ2-1	-	-	CASSPGLMYNEQFF	TGTGCCAGCAGTCCGGGACTCATGTACAATGAGCAGTTCTTC
TRBV5-3	TRBJ2-5	TRBD2	-	CARSLASSGGAQETQYF	TGTGCCAGAAGCTTGGCCTCTAGCGGGGGAGCCCAGGAGACCCAGTACTTC
TRBV11-3	TRBJ2-5	TRBD2	-	CASSQGLASQETQYF	TGTGCCAGCAGCCAGGGACTAGCTTCGCAAGAGACCCAGTACTTC
TRBV5-4	TRBJ2-4	TRBD2	-	CASSLNRGGVDIQYF	TGTGCCAGCAGCCTGAATCGGGGGGGCGTAGACATTCAGTACTTC
TRBV5-1	TRBJ1-2	-	-	CASQKRGATDYGYTF	TGCGCCAGCCAAAAACGGGGGGCAACGGACTATGGCTACACCTTC
TRBV7-2	TRBJ1-6	TRBD1	-	CASSLAVRGTGWNSPLHF	TGTGCCAGCAGCTTAGCAGTCAGGGGGACAGGGTGGAATTCACCCCTCCACTTT
TRBV5-1	TRBJ2-3	-	-	CASSSNVGGSDTQYF	TGCGCCAGCAGTTCCAACGTCGGAGGATCAGATACGCAGTATTTT
TRBV5-6	TRBJ2-3	TRBD2	-	CASSAAGGITDTQYF	TGTGCCAGCAGCGCCGCGGGGGGAATAACAGATACGCAGTATTTT
TRBV5-1	TRBJ2-7	TRBD1	-	CASSLDRDSEQYF	TGCGCCAGCAGCCTAGACAGGGATAGCGAGCAGTACTTC
TRBV19	TRBJ2-7	-	-	CASSTLPSANEQYF	TGTGCCAGTAGTACCCTACCTAGCGCCAACGAGCAGTACTTC
TRBV2	TRBJ2-7	TRBD1	-	CASRLEDRGTYEQYF	TGTGCCAGCAGGCTAGAGGACAGGGGCACCTACGAGCAGTACTTC
TRBV5-1	TRBJ2-1	TRBD2	-	CASSLGVGGDYNEQFF	TGCGCCAGCAGCTTGGGGGTCGGGGGGGATTACAATGAGCAGTTCTTC
TRBV2	TRBJ1-5	TRBD1	-	CASIPDRRQPQHF	TGTGCCAGCATTCCGGACAGGAGGCAGCCCCAGCATTTT
TRBV7-2	TRBJ2-3	-	-	CASSLRLPLVPDTQYF	TGTGCCAGCAGCCTAAGACTACCCCTAGTTCCAGATACGCAGTATTTT